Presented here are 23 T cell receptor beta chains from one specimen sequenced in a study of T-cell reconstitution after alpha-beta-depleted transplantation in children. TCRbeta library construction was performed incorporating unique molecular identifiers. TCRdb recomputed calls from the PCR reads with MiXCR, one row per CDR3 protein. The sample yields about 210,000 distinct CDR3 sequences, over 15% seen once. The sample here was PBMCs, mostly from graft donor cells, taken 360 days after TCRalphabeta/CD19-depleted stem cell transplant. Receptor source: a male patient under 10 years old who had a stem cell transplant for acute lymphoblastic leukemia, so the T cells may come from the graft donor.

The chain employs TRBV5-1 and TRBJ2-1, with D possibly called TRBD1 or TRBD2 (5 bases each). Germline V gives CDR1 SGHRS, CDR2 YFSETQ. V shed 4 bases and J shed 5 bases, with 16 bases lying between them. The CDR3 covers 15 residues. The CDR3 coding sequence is TGCGCCAGCAGCAGATTTGCCGGGACCAACAATGAGCAGTTCTTC. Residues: CASSRFAGTNNEQFF.

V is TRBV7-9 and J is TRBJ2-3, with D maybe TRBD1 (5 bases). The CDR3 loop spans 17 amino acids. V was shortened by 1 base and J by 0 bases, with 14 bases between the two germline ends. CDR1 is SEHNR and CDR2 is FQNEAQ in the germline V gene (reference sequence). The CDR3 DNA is TGTGCCAGCAGCTTAGGTCAGGGTTCTATCAGCACAGATACGCAGTATTTT. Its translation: CASSLGQGSISTDTQYF.

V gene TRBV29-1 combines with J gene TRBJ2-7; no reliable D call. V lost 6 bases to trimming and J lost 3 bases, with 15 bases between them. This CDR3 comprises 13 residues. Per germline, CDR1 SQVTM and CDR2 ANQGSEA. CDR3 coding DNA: TGCAGCGTGACCGGTCCTCAAGACTACGAGCAGTACTTC. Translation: CSVTGPQDYEQYF.

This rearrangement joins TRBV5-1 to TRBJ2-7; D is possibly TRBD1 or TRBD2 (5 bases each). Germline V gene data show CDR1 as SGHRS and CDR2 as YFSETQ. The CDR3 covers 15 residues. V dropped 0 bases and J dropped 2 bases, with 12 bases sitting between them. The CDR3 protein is CASSLVGTEAYEQYF. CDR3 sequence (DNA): TGCGCCAGCAGCTTGGTAGGGACGGAAGCCTACGAGCAGTACTTC. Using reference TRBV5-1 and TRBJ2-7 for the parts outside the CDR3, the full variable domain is KAGVTQTPRYLIKTRGQQVTLSCSPISGHRSVSWYQQTPGQGLQFLFEYFSETQRNKGNFPGRFSGRQFSNSRSEMNVSTLELGDSALYLCASSLVGTEAYEQYFGPGTRLTVT.

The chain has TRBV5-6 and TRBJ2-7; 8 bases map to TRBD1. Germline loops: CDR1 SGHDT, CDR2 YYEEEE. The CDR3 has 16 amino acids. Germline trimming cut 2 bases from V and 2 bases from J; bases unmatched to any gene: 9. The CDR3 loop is CASSFLRTGWAYEQYF. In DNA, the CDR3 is TGTGCCAGCAGCTTCCTGCGGACAGGGTGGGCCTACGAGCAGTACTTC.

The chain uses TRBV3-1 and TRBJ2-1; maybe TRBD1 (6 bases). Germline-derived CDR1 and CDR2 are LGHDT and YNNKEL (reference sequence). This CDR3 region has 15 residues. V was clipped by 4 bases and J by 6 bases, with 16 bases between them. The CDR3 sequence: CASSPTFDRRNEQFF. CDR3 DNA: TGTGCCAGCAGCCCCACCTTCGACAGGCGCAATGAGCAGTTCTTC.

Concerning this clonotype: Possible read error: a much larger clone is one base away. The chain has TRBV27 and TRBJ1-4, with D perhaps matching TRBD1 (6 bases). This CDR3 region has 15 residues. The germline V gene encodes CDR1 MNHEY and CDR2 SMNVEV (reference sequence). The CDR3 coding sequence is TGTTCCAGCAGTCCGCGCGGAGGGGGTGGTGGAAAACTGTTTTTT. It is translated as CSSSPRGGGGGKLFF.

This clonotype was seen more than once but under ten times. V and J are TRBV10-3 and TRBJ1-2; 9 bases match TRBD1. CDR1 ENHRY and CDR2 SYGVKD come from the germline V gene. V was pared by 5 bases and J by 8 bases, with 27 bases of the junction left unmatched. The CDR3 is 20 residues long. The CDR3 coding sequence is TGTGCCATCAGTCAACCAACCCCCGAAGGGGACAGGGAGATCTCCCTAGGCTACACCTTC. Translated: CAISQPTPEGDREISLGYTF.

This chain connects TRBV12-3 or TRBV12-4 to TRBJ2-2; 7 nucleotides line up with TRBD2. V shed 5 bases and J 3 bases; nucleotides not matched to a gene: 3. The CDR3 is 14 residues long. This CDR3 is CASSTSAYTGELFF. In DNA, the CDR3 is TGTGCCAGCAGTACTAGCGCCTACACCGGGGAGCTGTTTTTT.

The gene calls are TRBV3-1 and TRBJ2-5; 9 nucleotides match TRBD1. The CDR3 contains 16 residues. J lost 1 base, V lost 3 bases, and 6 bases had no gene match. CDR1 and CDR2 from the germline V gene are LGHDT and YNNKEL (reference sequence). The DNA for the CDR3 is TGTGCCAGCAGCCAGGCCGGGACAGGGTTCCAAGAGACCCAGTACTTC. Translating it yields CASSQAGTGFQETQYF.

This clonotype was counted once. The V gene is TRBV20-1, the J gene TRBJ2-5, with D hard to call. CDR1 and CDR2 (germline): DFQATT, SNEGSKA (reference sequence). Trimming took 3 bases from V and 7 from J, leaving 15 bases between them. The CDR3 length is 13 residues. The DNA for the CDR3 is TGCAGTGCTAGCTTGGCCCGAGTGCCGACCCAGTACTTC. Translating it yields CSASLARVPTQYF.

CDR3 bases: TGTGCCAGCACCCGAGCCCAGCTTCAGCTGGGAGAGACCCAGTACTTC. Its protein is CASTRAQLQLGETQYF. The chain links TRBV11-2 to TRBJ2-5; D is uncertain. The CDR3 consists of 16 residues. The V gene lost 7 bases and the J gene lost 4 bases, with 22 bases spanning the gap. Germline V gives CDR1 SGHAT, CDR2 FQNNGV. Together with reference TRBV11-2 and TRBJ2-5, the CDR3 gives the full variable domain: EAGVAQSPRYKIIEKRQSVAFWCNPISGHATLYWYQQILGQGPKLLIQFQNNGVVDDSQLPKDRFSAERLKGVDSTLKIQPAKLEDSAVYLCASTRAQLQLGETQYFGPGTRLLVL.

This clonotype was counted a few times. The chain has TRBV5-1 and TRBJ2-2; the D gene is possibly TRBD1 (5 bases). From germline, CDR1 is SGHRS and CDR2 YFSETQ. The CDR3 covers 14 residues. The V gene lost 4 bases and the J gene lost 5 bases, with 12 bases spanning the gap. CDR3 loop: CASSPRQRTGELFF. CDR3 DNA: TGCGCCAGCAGCCCCCGACAGCGTACCGGGGAGCTGTTTTTT.

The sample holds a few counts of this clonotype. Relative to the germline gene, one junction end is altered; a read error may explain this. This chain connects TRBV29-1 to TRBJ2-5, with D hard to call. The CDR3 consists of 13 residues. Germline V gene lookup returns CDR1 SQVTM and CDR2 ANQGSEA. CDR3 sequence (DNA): TGCAGCGTGGAAGTGGGGATGCAAGAGACCCAGTACTTC. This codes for CSVEVGMQETQYF. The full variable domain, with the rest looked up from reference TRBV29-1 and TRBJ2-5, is SAVISQKPSRDICQRGTSLTIQCQVDSQVTMMFWYRQQPGQSLTLIATANQGSEATYESGFVIDKFPISRPNLTFSTLTVSNMSPEDSSIYLCSVEVGMQETQYFGPGTRLLVL.

The CDR3, as DNA: TGTGCCAGCAGCCAAGAAAACGCGAGGGCTTCACCCCTCCACTTT. Protein: CASSQENARASPLHF. The chain recombines TRBV4-2 with TRBJ1-6; D ambiguous. Per the germline V gene, CDR1 is LGHNA and CDR2 is YNFKEQ. The V and J ends lost 0 bases and 9 bases respectively, with 12 bases between them. CDR3 length: 15 residues.

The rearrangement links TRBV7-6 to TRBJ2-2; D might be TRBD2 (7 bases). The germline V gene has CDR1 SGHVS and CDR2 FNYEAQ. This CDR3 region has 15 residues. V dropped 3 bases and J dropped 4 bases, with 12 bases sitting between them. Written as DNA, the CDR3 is TGTGCCAGCAGCTTGGGGGGGCCGGGCACCGGGGAGCTGTTTTTT. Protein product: CASSLGGPGTGELFF.

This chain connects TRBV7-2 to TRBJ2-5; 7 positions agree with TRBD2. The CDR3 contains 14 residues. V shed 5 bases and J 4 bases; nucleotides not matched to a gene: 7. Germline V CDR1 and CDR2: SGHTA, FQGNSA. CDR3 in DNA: TGTGCCAGCAGCGGTAGCGGGTCCGTAGAGACCCAGTACTTC. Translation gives CASSGSGSVETQYF.

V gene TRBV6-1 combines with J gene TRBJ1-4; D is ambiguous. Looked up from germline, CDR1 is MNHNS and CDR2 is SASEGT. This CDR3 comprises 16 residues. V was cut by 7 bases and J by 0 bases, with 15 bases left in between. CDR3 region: CASNGVTGTTNEKLFF. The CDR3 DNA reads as TGTGCCAGCAACGGGGTCACGGGTACAACTAATGAAAAACTGTTTTTT.

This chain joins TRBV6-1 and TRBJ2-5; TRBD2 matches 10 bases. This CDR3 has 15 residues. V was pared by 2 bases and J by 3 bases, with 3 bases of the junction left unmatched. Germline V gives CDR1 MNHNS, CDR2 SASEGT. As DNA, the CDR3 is TGTGCCAGCAGTGAATGGGGGACTAGCGAAGAGACCCAGTACTTC. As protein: CASSEWGTSEETQYF.

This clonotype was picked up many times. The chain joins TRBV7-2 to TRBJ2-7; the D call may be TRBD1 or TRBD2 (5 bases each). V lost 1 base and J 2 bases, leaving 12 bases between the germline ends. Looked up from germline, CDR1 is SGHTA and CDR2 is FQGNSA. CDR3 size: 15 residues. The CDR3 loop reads CASSLGGDPPYEQYF. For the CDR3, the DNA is TGTGCCAGCAGCTTAGGAGGGGACCCCCCCTACGAGCAGTACTTC.

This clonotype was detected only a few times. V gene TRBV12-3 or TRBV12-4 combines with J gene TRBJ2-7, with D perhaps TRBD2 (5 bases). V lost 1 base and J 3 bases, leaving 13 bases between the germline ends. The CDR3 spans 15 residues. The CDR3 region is CASSLGRVIDYEQYF. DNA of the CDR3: TGTGCCAGCAGTTTAGGGCGGGTCATTGACTACGAGCAGTACTTC.

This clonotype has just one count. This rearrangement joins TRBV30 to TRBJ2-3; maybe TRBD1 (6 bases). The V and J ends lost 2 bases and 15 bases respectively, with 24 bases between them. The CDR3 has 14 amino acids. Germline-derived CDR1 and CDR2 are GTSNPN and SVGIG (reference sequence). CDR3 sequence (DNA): TGTGCCTGGAGTCGAAAAGGGGGATCGGCTCCCCACTATTTT. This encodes CAWSRKGGSAPHYF.

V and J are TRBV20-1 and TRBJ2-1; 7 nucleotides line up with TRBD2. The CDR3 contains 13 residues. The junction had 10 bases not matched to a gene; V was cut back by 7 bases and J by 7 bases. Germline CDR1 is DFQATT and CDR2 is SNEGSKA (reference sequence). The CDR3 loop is CSVPLAGENEQFF. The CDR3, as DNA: TGCAGTGTTCCTCTTGCGGGAGAGAATGAGCAGTTCTTC.